The present T cell receptor beta chain was sequenced within a study of beta chain features in type 1 diabetes. Reverse transcription of all isolated RNA meant that expressed TCRB transcripts were sequenced. Sequencing of naive, central memory and regulatory T cell samples gave an average of around 3.5 million reads. Profiled with immunoSEQ multiplex PCR; TCRdb holds only in-frame clones, not every one. Among 640,000 or so clones, 11% to 15% were seen once, and the ten largest hold approximately 0.039%. For this clone: Its specificity is unknown.

Heparinised blood was drawn once per donor, averaging about 116 mL. Study findings and constraints: Reduced insertions and increased deletions marked VDJ junctions in type 1 diabetes patients. Shortening that was moderate but significant affected the TCRB CDR3s of Type 1 diabetes patients in all four CD4+ subsets.

Trimming stripped 3 bases from V and 1 base from J, with 6 bases between. The germline V gene encodes CDR1 SGHTA and CDR2 FQGNSA. The CDR3 is made up of 14 amino acids. The chain carries TRBV7-2 and TRBJ2-2; D unclear. The sequenced sample consisted of naive CD4+ T cells from blood. The clonotype was recovered from a man younger than 35 with type 1 diabetes. This CDR3 is CASSLYLNTGELFF. CDR3 DNA sequence: TGTGCCAGCAGCTTGTACTTGAACACCGGGGAGCTGTTTTTT.